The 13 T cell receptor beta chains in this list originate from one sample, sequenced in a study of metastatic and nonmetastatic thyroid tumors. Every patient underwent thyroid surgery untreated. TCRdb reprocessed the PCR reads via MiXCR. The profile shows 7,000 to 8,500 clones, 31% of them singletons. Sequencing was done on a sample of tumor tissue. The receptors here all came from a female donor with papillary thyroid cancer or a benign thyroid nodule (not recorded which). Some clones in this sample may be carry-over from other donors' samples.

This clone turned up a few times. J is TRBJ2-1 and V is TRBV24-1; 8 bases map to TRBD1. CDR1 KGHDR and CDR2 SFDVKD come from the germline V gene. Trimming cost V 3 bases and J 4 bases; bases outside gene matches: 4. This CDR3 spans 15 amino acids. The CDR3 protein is CATSDTRGPYNEQFF. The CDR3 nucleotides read TGTGCCACCAGTGATACCAGGGGGCCATACAATGAGCAGTTCTTC.

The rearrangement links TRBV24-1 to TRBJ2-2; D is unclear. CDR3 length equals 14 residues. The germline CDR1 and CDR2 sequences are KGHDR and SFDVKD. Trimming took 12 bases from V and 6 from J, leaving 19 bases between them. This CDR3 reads CAAAQVSRSGELFF. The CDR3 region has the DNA TGTGCCGCCGCGCAGGTCAGCCGCTCCGGGGAGCTGTTTTTT.

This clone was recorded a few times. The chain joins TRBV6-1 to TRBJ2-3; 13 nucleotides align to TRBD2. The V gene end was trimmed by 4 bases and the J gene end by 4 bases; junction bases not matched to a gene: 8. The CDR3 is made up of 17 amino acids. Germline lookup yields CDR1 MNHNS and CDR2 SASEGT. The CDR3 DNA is TGTGCCAGCAGTGTAGATCGGACTAGCGGGAGTTCAGATACGCAGTATTTT. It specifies CASSVDRTSGSSDTQYF.

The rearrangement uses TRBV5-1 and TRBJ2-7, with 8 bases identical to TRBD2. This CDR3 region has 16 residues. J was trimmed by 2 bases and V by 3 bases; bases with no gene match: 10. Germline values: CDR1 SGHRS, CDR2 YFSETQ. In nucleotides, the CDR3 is TGCGCCAGCAGCTGGTTGGGGAGCGGGGGACCCTACGAGCAGTACTTC. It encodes CASSWLGSGGPYEQYF. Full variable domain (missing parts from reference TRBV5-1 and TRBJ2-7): KAGVTQTPRYLIKTRGQQVTLSCSPISGHRSVSWYQQTPGQGLQFLFEYFSETQRNKGNFPGRFSGRQFSNSRSEMNVSTLELGDSALYLCASSWLGSGGPYEQYFGPGTRLTVT.

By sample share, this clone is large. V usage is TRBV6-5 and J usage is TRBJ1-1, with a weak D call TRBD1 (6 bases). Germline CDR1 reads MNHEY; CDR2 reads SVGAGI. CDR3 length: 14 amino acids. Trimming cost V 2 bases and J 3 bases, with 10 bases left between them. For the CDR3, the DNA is TGTGCCAGCAGTTACGGGGGGCGTGACACTGAAGCTTTCTTT. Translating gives CASSYGGRDTEAFF.

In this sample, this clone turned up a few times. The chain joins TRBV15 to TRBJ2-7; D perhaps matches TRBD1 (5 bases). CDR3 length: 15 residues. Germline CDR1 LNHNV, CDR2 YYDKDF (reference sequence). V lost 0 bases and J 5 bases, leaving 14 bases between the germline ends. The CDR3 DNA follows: TGTGCCACCAGCAGAGATTTTTCAGGGTCCGACGAGCAGTACTTC. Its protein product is CATSRDFSGSDEQYF.

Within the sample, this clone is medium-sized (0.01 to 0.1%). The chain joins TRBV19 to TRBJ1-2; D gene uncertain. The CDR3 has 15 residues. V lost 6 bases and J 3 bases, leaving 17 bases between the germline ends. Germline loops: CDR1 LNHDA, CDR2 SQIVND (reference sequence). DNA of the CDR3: TGTGCCAGTAGACCCTCCGATTGGGGTCACTATGGCTACACCTTC. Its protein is CASRPSDWGHYGYTF.

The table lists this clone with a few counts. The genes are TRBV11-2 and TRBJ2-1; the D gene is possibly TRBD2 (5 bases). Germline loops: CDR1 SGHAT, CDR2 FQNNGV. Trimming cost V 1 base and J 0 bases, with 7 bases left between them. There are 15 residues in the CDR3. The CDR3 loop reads CASSLVRGSYNEQFF. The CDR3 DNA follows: TGTGCCAGCAGCTTAGTCCGGGGCTCCTACAATGAGCAGTTCTTC.

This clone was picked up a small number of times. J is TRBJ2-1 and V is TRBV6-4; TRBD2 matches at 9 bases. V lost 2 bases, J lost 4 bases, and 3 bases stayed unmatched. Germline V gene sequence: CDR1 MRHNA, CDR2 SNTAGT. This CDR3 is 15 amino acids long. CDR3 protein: CASSDGGGGYNEQFF. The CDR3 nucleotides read TGTGCCAGCAGTGACGGCGGGGGGGGATACAATGAGCAGTTCTTC.

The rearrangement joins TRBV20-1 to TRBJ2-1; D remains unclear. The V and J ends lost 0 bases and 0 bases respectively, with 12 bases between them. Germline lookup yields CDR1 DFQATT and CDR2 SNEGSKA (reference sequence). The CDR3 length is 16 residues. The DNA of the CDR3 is TGCAGTGCTAGAGATGTGCGGCTGCCCTCCTACAATGAGCAGTTCTTC. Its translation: CSARDVRLPSYNEQFF.

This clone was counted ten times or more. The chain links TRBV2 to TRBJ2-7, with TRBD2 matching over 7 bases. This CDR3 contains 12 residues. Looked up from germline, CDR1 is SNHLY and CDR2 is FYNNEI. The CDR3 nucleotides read TGTGCTGCGTTGGGGGGGTCGGGAGAGCAGTACTTC. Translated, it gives CAALGGSGEQYF. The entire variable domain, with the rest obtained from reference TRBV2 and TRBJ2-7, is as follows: EPEVTQTPSHQVTQMGQEVILRCVPISNHLYFYWYRQILGQKVEFLVSFYNNEISEKSEIFDDQFSVERPDGSNFTLKIRSTKLEDSAMYFCAALGGSGEQYFGPGTRLTVT.

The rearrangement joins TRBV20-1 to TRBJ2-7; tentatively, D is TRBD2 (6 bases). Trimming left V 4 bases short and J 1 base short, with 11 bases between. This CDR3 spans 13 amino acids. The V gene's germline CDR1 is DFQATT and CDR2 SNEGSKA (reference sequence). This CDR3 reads CSAMRDGSYEQYF. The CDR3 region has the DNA TGCAGTGCTATGCGGGACGGTTCCTACGAGCAGTACTTC.

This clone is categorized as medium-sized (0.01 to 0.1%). This chain's CDR3 is CATSDPAGVYNEQFF. The CDR3 DNA is TGTGCCACCAGCGATCCGGCGGGTGTCTACAATGAGCAGTTCTTC. This chain joins TRBV15 and TRBJ2-1; D perhaps matches TRBD2 (5 bases). V was cut by 5 bases and J by 3 bases, with 14 bases left in between. This CDR3 is built from 15 residues. Germline CDR1 and CDR2: LNHNV and YYDKDF (reference sequence). The variable domain in full, with the rest retrieved from reference TRBV15 and TRBJ2-1, is DAMVIQNPRYQVTQFGKPVTLSCSQTLNHNVMYWYQQKSSQAPKLLFHYYDKDFNNEADTPDNFQSRRPNTSFCFLDIRSPGLGDTAMYLCATSDPAGVYNEQFFGPGTRLTVL.